This entry lists 28 T cell receptor beta chains sequenced from one sample in a study of pediatric ulcerative colitis. The repertoire was sequenced with immunoSEQ multiplex PCR; TCRdb's copy has only in-frame clones and lacks some. The sample holds approximately 17,000 clones; roughly 80% are singletons and the top ten take over 6.5%. One to two pinch biopsies were taken from the rectum during colonoscopy. Sequenced input: gut tissue. The receptors were gathered from a boy aged 5-17 years who was a control in a study of pediatric ulcerative colitis.

The chain is built from TRBV28 and TRBJ2-5; a possible D gene is TRBD2 (6 bases). CDR3 length equals 15 residues. Germline V gives CDR1 MDHEN, CDR2 SYDVKM. Deletions cut 2 bases from V and 2 bases from J, with 12 bases between. The CDR3 DNA is TGTGCCAGCAGTTTAGTTATGGCGGGACAAGAGACCCAGTACTTC. Translated, it gives CASSLVMAGQETQYF.

This sequence joins TRBV15 and TRBJ1-6, with TRBD1 matching over 7 bases. Looked up from germline, CDR1 is LNHNV and CDR2 is YYDKDF (reference sequence). The junction had 8 bases not matched to a gene; V was cut back by 3 bases and J by 6 bases. CDR3 length equals 16 residues. The CDR3 sequence: CATSSISTGSNSPLHF. The CDR3 DNA follows: TGTGCCACCAGCAGTATCTCGACAGGGTCTAATTCACCCCTCCACTTT.

Here the CDR3 DNA reads TGTGCCAGCGGACAGATCACCTACGAGCAGTACTTC. Amino acids: CASGQITYEQYF. The chain combines TRBV6-1 with TRBJ2-7, with D possibly TRBD1 on 6 matching bases. CDR3 length: 12 amino acids. The V end lost 8 bases, the J end lost 2 bases, and 10 bases lay between the germline ends. Germline CDR1 is MNHNS and CDR2 is SASEGT.

The chain combines TRBV2 with TRBJ2-7, with 8 bases that match TRBD2. Germline values: CDR1 SNHLY, CDR2 FYNNEI. The CDR3 length is 15 residues. V lost 6 bases to trimming and J lost 1 base; unmatched junction nucleotides: 8. The CDR3 sequence: CASRTRGGISYEQYF. DNA of the CDR3: TGTGCCAGCAGGACTCGCGGGGGGATTTCCTACGAGCAGTACTTC.

V is TRBV7-9 and J is TRBJ2-3, with 7 bases lining up with TRBD2. V lost 5 bases, J lost 2 bases, and 7 bases stayed unmatched. Germline V gene data show CDR1 as SEHNR and CDR2 as FQNEAQ (reference sequence). The CDR3 is 15 amino acids. Here the CDR3 reads CASSLGWDYTDTQYF. DNA of the CDR3: TGTGCCAGCAGCCTCGGGTGGGACTACACAGATACGCAGTATTTT.

This sequence joins TRBV5-1 and TRBJ2-2; no reliable D call. V was shortened by 1 base and J by 6 bases, with 4 bases between the two germline ends. Germline V lookup: CDR1 SGHRS, CDR2 YFSETQ. CDR3 length: 12 residues. The CDR3: CASSLFPGELFF. The CDR3 nucleotides read TGCGCCAGCAGCTTGTTTCCCGGGGAGCTGTTTTTT.

V usage is TRBV9 and J usage is TRBJ2-1; no definite D call. Germline CDR1 reads SGDLS; CDR2 reads YYNGEE. This CDR3 contains 13 residues. Trimming removed 1 base at V and 4 bases at J, with 6 bases between. The CDR3 is CASSVQDYNEQFF. CDR3 in DNA: TGTGCCAGCAGCGTACAAGATTACAATGAGCAGTTCTTC.

The J gene is TRBJ1-6, the V gene TRBV5-1; D is unresolved. Germline CDR1 and CDR2: SGHRS and YFSETQ. Trimming cost V 4 bases and J 10 bases, with 21 bases left between them. The CDR3 covers 16 residues. CDR3 sequence (DNA): TGCGCCAGCAGCGTGGCCCCTACCGGAGGCCACTCACCCCTCCACTTT. It is translated as CASSVAPTGGHSPLHF. Drawing the rest from reference TRBV5-1 and TRBJ1-6, the complete variable domain is KAGVTQTPRYLIKTRGQQVTLSCSPISGHRSVSWYQQTPGQGLQFLFEYFSETQRNKGNFPGRFSGRQFSNSRSEMNVSTLELGDSALYLCASSVAPTGGHSPLHFGNGTRLTVT.

The chain combines TRBV7-9 with TRBJ1-5, with D uncertain. Germline lookup yields CDR1 SEHNR and CDR2 FQNEAQ (reference sequence). This CDR3 is 14 amino acids long. The V end was cut by 4 bases, the J end by 2 bases, with 9 bases between. In DNA, the CDR3 is TGTGCCAGCAGCTCCGGTCCTGGCAATCAGCCCCAGCATTTT. Residues: CASSSGPGNQPQHF.

The chain links TRBV5-1 to TRBJ2-7, with D tentatively TRBD2 (7 bases). Germline values: CDR1 SGHRS, CDR2 YFSETQ. The V end lost 5 bases, the J end lost 0 bases, and 12 bases lay between the germline ends. The CDR3 is 14 amino acids. The CDR3, as DNA: TGCGCCAGCAGAGGGGGGGCAACCTCCTACGAGCAGTACTTC. Translation: CASRGGATSYEQYF.

The chain employs TRBV19 and TRBJ2-6; 8 bases match TRBD1. The CDR3 consists of 15 residues. Germline assignment: CDR1 LNHDA and CDR2 SQIVND (reference sequence). V was pared by 4 bases and J by 2 bases, with 1 base of the junction left unmatched. The CDR3 protein is CASSRTGPGANVLTF. CDR3 DNA sequence: TGTGCCAGTAGTAGGACAGGGCCTGGGGCCAACGTCCTGACTTTC.

The J gene is TRBJ2-1, the V gene TRBV11-3; D tentatively reads TRBD1 or TRBD2 (5 bases each). Trimming stripped 5 bases from V and 6 bases from J, with 14 bases between. The CDR3 sequence is 14 residues long. Germline CDR1 is SGHNT and CDR2 is YENEEA. Here the CDR3 reads CASSPGRNSNEQFF. CDR3 nucleotide sequence: TGTGCCAGCAGCCCGGGACGTAATAGCAATGAGCAGTTCTTC.

This clone was detected only a few times. The chain links TRBV1 to TRBJ1-5. TRBV1 is given as a pseudogene. The length of the CDR3 is 14 residues. The CDR3 DNA sequence: TGCACCAGCAGCCGTCACAGACTACTGAGGACCCAGCATTTT. Amino acid sequence: CTSSRHRLLRTQHF.

The chain carries TRBV5-4 and TRBJ2-3; no definite D call. The CDR3 is made up of 15 amino acids. Trimming stripped 3 bases from V and 0 bases from J, with 11 bases between. CDR1 SGHNT and CDR2 YYREEE come from the germline V gene (reference sequence). CDR3 protein: CASSSLLTSTDTQYF. The CDR3 DNA is TGTGCCAGCAGCTCGCTACTTACTAGCACAGATACGCAGTATTTT.

This clone was observed a handful of times. The chain carries TRBV25-1 and TRBJ1-4, with D unclear. This CDR3 contains 11 residues. Germline V CDR1 and CDR2: MGHDK, SYGVNS. Trimming shortened V by 1 base and J by 8 bases, and 2 bases separated the two germline ends. CDR3 sequence: CASSESEKLFF. CDR3 coding DNA: TGTGCCAGCAGTGAATCCGAAAAACTGTTTTTT.

The J gene is TRBJ2-1, the V gene TRBV5-1, with unresolved D. Germline loops: CDR1 SGHRS, CDR2 YFSETQ. The ends were cut back, 0 bases at V and 7 bases at J, with 17 bases in the middle. The CDR3 loop spans 16 amino acids. Here the CDR3 DNA reads TGCGCCAGCAGCTTGGAAGGCATAACTGGTCAAAATGAGCAGTTCTTC. The encoded protein is CASSLEGITGQNEQFF. Full variable domain (outside the CDR3, taken from reference TRBV5-1 and TRBJ2-1): KAGVTQTPRYLIKTRGQQVTLSCSPISGHRSVSWYQQTPGQGLQFLFEYFSETQRNKGNFPGRFSGRQFSNSRSEMNVSTLELGDSALYLCASSLEGITGQNEQFFGPGTRLTVL.

DNA for the CDR3: TGTGCCAGCACTTCACAGGGGGCAGGGGAGACCCAGTACTTC. It encodes CASTSQGAGETQYF. The rearrangement uses TRBV6-4 and TRBJ2-5; 9 bases map to TRBD1. The V segment lost 7 bases and the J segment 5 bases; nucleotides outside the gene matches: 8. Germline CDR1 and CDR2: MRHNA and SNTAGT. The CDR3 runs 14 residues.

This clone was recorded a few times. V and J are TRBV6-5 and TRBJ2-7; D call uncertain. CDR1 and CDR2 from the germline V gene are MNHEY and SVGAGI. Between the trimmed V and J ends, which lost 6 bases and 2 bases, there was a span of 11 bases. This CDR3 region has 13 residues. For the CDR3, the DNA is TGTGCCAGCAGCCCGAATACAGCCTACGAGCAGTACTTC. Protein product: CASSPNTAYEQYF.

This clone was observed a single time. The chain combines TRBV2 with TRBJ2-6, with D perhaps TRBD1 (5 bases). V was pared by 3 bases and J by 4 bases, with 10 bases between. Germline V CDR1 and CDR2: SNHLY, FYNNEI. The CDR3 totals 15 residues. Here the CDR3 DNA reads TGTGCCAGCAGTGACAGGGTAGACGGGGCCAACGTCCTGACTTTC. Translating gives CASSDRVDGANVLTF.

The chain couples TRBV4-1 to TRBJ1-5; D gene ambiguous. Germline-derived CDR1 and CDR2 are MGHRA and YSYEKL. The V end lost 3 bases, the J end lost 1 base, and 7 bases lay between the germline ends. The CDR3 length is 14 residues. CDR3 coding DNA: TGCGCCAGCAGCCAGGCGCTGAGCAATCAGCCCCAGCATTTT. The encoded protein is CASSQALSNQPQHF.

The V call is TRBV6-6, the J call TRBJ1-1, with a weak D call TRBD1 (5 bases). Trimming pared 6 bases from V and 5 bases from J, leaving 16 bases between. The CDR3 contains 14 residues. The germline V gene has CDR1 MNHNY and CDR2 SVGAGI (reference sequence). In DNA, the CDR3 is TGTGCCAGCAGCCACAGAGGGGCCGGGACTGAAGCTTTCTTT. Residues: CASSHRGAGTEAFF.

The chain is built from TRBV5-1 and TRBJ2-2, with 7 bases matching TRBD1. The CDR3 spans 16 residues. J lost 1 base, V lost 5 bases, and 8 bases had no gene match. Germline CDR1 reads SGHRS; CDR2 reads YFSETQ. The CDR3 region has the DNA TGCGCCAGCAGGCGAGCGACAGGGTTGAACACCGGGGAGCTGTTTTTT. Its protein product is CASRRATGLNTGELFF.

The V call is TRBV5-1, the J call TRBJ2-2, with 15 nucleotides matching TRBD2. V shed 3 bases and J 5 bases; nucleotides not matched to a gene: 8. Germline CDR1 is SGHRS and CDR2 is YFSETQ. This CDR3 is built from 18 residues. This CDR3 is CASSSTPGLAGGTGELFF. The DNA of the CDR3 is TGCGCCAGCAGCTCGACTCCCGGACTAGCGGGAGGGACCGGGGAGCTGTTTTTT.

The chain carries TRBV9 and TRBJ2-2; 10 bases align to TRBD2. The CDR3 covers 16 residues. J lost 0 bases, V lost 7 bases, and 6 bases had no gene match. CDR1 SGDLS and CDR2 YYNGEE come from the germline V gene. Here the CDR3 DNA reads TGTGCCAGCCGTCGTCTAGCGGGAGCGAACACCGGGGAGCTGTTTTTT. It yields the protein CASRRLAGANTGELFF.

The chain employs TRBV7-8 and TRBJ2-1; D not resolved. The CDR3 has 14 amino acids. Germline lookup yields CDR1 SGHVS and CDR2 FQNEAQ. V gave up 0 bases and J gave up 6 bases, with 9 bases separating them. In nucleotides, the CDR3 is TGTGCCAGCAGCTTAGCGCTAGGGCCCAATGAGCAGTTCTTC. This gives the protein CASSLALGPNEQFF.

This sequence joins TRBV15 and TRBJ2-5; D gene uncertain. The V end lost 1 base, the J end lost 3 bases, and 9 bases lay between the germline ends. Germline V CDR1 and CDR2: LNHNV, YYDKDF (reference sequence). The CDR3 length is 14 residues. The CDR3 is CATSRGQDEETQYF. The CDR3 DNA reads as TGTGCCACCAGCAGAGGGCAAGACGAAGAGACCCAGTACTTC.

The gene calls are TRBV6-5 and TRBJ2-6; no clear D gene. Between the trimmed V and J ends, which lost 5 bases and 2 bases, there was a span of 10 bases. CDR1 and CDR2 (germline): MNHEY, SVGAGI. The CDR3 extends over 15 amino acids. CDR3 residues: CASSIGQAGANVLTF. The CDR3 region has the DNA TGTGCCAGCAGTATAGGCCAAGCTGGGGCCAACGTCCTGACTTTC.

V and J are TRBV6-1 and TRBJ2-3, with 8 bases aligning to TRBD1. The CDR3 is made up of 16 amino acids. Losses at the gene ends were 4 bases for V and 2 bases for J; bases not matched to a gene: 8. Germline V gene sequence: CDR1 MNHNS, CDR2 SASEGT. CDR3 protein: CASSVDQGAHTDTQYF. CDR3 nucleotides: TGTGCCAGCAGTGTAGACCAGGGGGCGCACACAGATACGCAGTATTTT.